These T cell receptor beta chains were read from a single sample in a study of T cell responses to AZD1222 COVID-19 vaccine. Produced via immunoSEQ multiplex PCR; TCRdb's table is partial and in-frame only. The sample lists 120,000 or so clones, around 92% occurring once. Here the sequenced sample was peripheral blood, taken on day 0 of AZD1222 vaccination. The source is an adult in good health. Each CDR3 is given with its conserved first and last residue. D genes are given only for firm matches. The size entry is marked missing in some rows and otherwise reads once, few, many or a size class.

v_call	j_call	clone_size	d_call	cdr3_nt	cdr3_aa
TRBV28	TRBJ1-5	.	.	TGTGCCAGCAGTCCCCCCGGGGGACCTGATCAGCCCCAGCATTTT	CASSPPGGPDQPQHF
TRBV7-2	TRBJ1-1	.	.	TGTGCCAGCAGCCGCCCGGGGGCCAAAAACACTGAAGCTTTCTTT	CASSRPGAKNTEAFF
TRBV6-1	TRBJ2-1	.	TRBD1	TGTGCCAGCAGTGAACCCCGGGACAGGGCCTACAATGAGCAGTTCTTC	CASSEPRDRAYNEQFF
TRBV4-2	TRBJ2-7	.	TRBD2	TGTGCCAGCAGCCAAGTCTGGACTAGCGGGGGGACCTACGAGCAGTACTTC	CASSQVWTSGGTYEQYF
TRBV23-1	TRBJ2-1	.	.	TGCGCCACCGTTTGCCCAGACGGGATAGCCTGTGAGCAGTTCTTC	CATVCPDGIACEQFF
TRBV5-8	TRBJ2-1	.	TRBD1	TGTGCCAGCAGCTTGGAGGGGACAGGGGTCAATGAGCAGTTCTTC	CASSLEGTGVNEQFF
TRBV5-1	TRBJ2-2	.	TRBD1	TGCGCCAGCAGCTTGTCAGGGGGTACCGGGGAGCTGTTTTTT	CASSLSGGTGELFF
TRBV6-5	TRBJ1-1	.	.	TGTGCCAGCAGTTACTCGCAGGCTCTGAACACTGAAGCTTTCTTT	CASSYSQALNTEAFF
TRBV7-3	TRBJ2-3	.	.	TGTGCCAGCAGCCGCGGAGCCGGGAGCGTGTCTGGCACAGATACGCAGTATTTT	CASSRGAGSVSGTDTQYF
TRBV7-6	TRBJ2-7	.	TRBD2	TGTGCCAGCAGCTCCTTCGGCGGGAGCTCTACCGGCGAGCAGTACTTC	CASSSFGGSSTGEQYF
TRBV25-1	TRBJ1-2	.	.	TGTGCCAGCAGTGAATTCACAGGAAACTATGGCTACACCTTC	CASSEFTGNYGYTF
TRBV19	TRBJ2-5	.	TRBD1	TGTGCCAGCCAATCCCCCCGGACAGGGGGCAGGGAGACCCAGTACTTC	CASQSPRTGGRETQYF
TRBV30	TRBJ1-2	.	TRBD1	TGTGCCTGGACGAACAGGGGGACACGACCCACTTCTAACTATGGCTACACCTTC	CAWTNRGTRPTSNYGYTF
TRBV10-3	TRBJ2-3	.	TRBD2	TGTGCCATCAGTTATACGGGAGGGCCACTTGGCACAGATACGCAGTATTTT	CAISYTGGPLGTDTQYF
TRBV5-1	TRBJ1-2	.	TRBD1	TGCGCCAGCAGCTTTTCGCCGGGACAGGGAGATGGCTACACCTTC	CASSFSPGQGDGYTF
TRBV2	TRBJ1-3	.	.	TGTGCCAGCAGTGAAATCCGAGGGACGGCGGGAAACACCATATATTTT	CASSEIRGTAGNTIYF
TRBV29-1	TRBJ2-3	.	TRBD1	TGCAGCTCCTGGACAGGGACCGTGGGCACAGATACGCAGTATTTT	CSSWTGTVGTDTQYF
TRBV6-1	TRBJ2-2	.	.	TGTGCCAGCAGTGAAACGGGACAGAACACCGGGGAGCTGTTTTTT	CASSETGQNTGELFF
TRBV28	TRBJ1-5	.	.	TGTGCCAGCAGTTTGGACCTTGGTCAGCCCCAGCATTTT	CASSLDLGQPQHF
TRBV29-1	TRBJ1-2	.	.	TGCAGCGTTGATTATGGGGGCCTACCGGGAGCTAACTATGGCTACACCTTC	CSVDYGGLPGANYGYTF
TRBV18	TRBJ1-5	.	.	TGTGCCAGCTCACCACGGGGTGTTGTAGGAAGCAATCAGCCCCAGCATTTT	CASSPRGVVGSNQPQHF
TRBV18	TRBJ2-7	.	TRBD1	TGTGCCAGCTCACGGGACAGGGGATCGGGGACCTACGAGCAGTACTTC	CASSRDRGSGTYEQYF
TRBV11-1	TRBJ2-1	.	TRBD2	TGTGCCAGCAGCTTAGGTCTAGCGGCCTACAATGAGCAGTTCTTC	CASSLGLAAYNEQFF
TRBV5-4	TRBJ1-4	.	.	TGTGCCAGCAGCTTGGCAGCAACTAATGAAAAACTGTTTTTT	CASSLAATNEKLFF
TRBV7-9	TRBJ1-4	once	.	TGTGCCAGCAGCTTAGAGGAGGTTACTGAAAAACTGTTTTTT	CASSLEEVTEKLFF
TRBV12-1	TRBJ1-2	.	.	TGTGCCAGCAGCCCTAGACCCTACTATGGCTACACCTTC	CASSPRPYYGYTF
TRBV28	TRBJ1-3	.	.	TGTGCCAGCAGCCTTGGGGGTGGAAACACCATATATTTT	CASSLGGGNTIYF
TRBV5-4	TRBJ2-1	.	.	TGTGCCAGCAGCTTGACACTAGCCGACAATGAGCAGTTCTTC	CASSLTLADNEQFF
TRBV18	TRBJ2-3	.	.	TGTGCCAGCTCACCACCGTTGGGGGTAAGGCAGACAGATACGCAGTATTTT	CASSPPLGVRQTDTQYF
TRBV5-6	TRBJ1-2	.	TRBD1	TGTGCCAGCAGCTTTTACAGGGGGATGGATGGCTACACCTTC	CASSFYRGMDGYTF
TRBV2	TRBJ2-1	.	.	TGTGCCAGCAGTCAACTCTTGAGGGATCGGGATGAGCAGTTCTTC	CASSQLLRDRDEQFF
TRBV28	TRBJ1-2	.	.	TGTGCCAGCACTACGGGGGCACAGGCTAGCTATGGCTACACCTTC	CASTTGAQASYGYTF
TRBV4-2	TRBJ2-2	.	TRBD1	TGTGCCAGCAGCCAGGGACAGGGAGCTATGGCCGGGGAGCTGTTTTTT	CASSQGQGAMAGELFF
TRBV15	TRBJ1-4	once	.	TGTGCCACCAGCAGAGTAGATAACAGTGAAAAACTGTTTTTT	CATSRVDNSEKLFF
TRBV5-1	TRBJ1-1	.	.	TGCGCCAGCAGCTCCTCCCACACTGAAGCTTTCTTT	CASSSSHTEAFF
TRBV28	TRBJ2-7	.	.	TGTGCCAGCAGTTCCCCCCACTCTCGGGATGCTGCGCTTCAGTACTTC	CASSSPHSRDAALQYF
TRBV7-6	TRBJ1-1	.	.	TGTGCCAGCAGCTTAGAAGGGGAGGGCACTGAAGCTTTCTTT	CASSLEGEGTEAFF
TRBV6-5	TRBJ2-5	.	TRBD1	TGTGCCAGCAGCGCAGGGGGCGGAACGGAGACCCAGTACTTC	CASSAGGGTETQYF
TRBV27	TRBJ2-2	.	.	TGTGCCAGCGCTAGGGGGGGCACCGGGGAGCTGTTTTTT	CASARGGTGELFF
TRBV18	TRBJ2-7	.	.	TGTGCCAGCTCACCACCTTGGGGGGCAAACCACTACGAGCAGTACTTC	CASSPPWGANHYEQYF
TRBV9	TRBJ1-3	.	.	TGTGCCAGCAGCGTAGCTAAGCCTGGAAACACCATATATTTT	CASSVAKPGNTIYF
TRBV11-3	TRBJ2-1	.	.	.	CASSFGGGARFF
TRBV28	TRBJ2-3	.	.	TGTGCCAGCAACACGGTTGCCGATACGCAGTATTTT	CASNTVADTQYF
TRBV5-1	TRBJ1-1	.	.	TGCGCCAGCAGCTTGGCGAGGGCCAACACTGAAGCTTTCTTT	CASSLARANTEAFF
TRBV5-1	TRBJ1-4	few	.	TGCGCCAGCAGCCAAAATCGACAGTCACGAGACGAAAAACTGTTTTTT	CASSQNRQSRDEKLFF
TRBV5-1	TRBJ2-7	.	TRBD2	TGCGCCAGCAGCGCGGGGGTCAGTTACTCCTACGAGCAGTACTTC	CASSAGVSYSYEQYF
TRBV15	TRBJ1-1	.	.	TGTGCCACCAGCAGACTTTTCCGGAACACTGAAGCTTTCTTT	CATSRLFRNTEAFF
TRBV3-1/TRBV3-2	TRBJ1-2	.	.	TGTGCCAGCAGCCAGGACCTCTATGGCTACACCTTC	CASSQDLYGYTF
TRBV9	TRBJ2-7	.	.	TGTGCCAGCAGCGTAACTAGCCAATCATCAGGCGAGCAGTACTTC	CASSVTSQSSGEQYF
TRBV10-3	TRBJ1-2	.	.	TGTGCCATCAGTGAGTCGGAGAGGGGTAACTATGGCTACACCTTC	CAISESERGNYGYTF
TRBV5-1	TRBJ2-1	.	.	TGCGCCAGCAGCTTGGAGGGTAGGGGTCAGCCCTACAATGAGCAGTTCTTC	CASSLEGRGQPYNEQFF
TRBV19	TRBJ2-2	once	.	TGTGCCAGTAGTATCGAGCAGGTCGCCGGGGAGCTGTTTTTT	CASSIEQVAGELFF
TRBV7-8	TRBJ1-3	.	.	TGTGCCAGCAGCCGGGTCACCTCTGGAAACACCATATATTTT	CASSRVTSGNTIYF